This TCR beta chain was obtained from a study of blood T cell repertoires in COVID-19 (dated by TCRdb to the early 2020s). About the study as a whole: Collaborator samples came from the United States, Italy and Spain and covered acute and convalescent phases of COVID-19. Where available, HLA class I and class II types were obtained from metadata supplied by the sample provider rather than from assay-based typing. The dataset comprised deeply sampled blood TCRbeta repertoires from subjects exposed to, actively infected with, or recovered from COVID-19. The samples were drawn from the first 160 participants of the ongoing ImmuneRACE study and from 1,254 subjects provided by 6 global collaborators. The material from the prospective study consisted of cDNA or gDNA derived from T cells, B-cell-depleted T cells, or PBMCs. The repertoires were released in a freely available public database meant as a resource for research on the immune response to SARS-CoV-2. The sample metadata nearly always contained a de-identified subject ID, COVID-19 status, age in years and sex. Broad study findings and their caveats: How much clinical and demographic metadata was included differed by source and by participant, and the metadata was provided uncurated.

In the case of this clone: The specificity of this receptor is unknown. The input lacks base qualities; no much larger clone sits a single base away.

The CDR3 covers 14 residues, taking in both the cysteine and the phenylalanine. Here the CDR3 DNA is all that survives: 42 bases in frame from base 1. As encoded in the germline V gene, CDR1 is MNHEY while CDR2 is SVGAGI. Trimming removed 0 bases from V and 4 bases from J, leaving 9 bases between the germline ends. Whole blood was collected in K2EDTA tubes by collaborating institutions according to the institutions' own protocols. Collaborator samples were shipped for TCRbeta analysis as frozen whole blood, isolated PBMCs, or DNA extracted from either sample type. The immunoSEQ Assay, a bias-controlled multiplex PCR, was used to amplify TCRbeta CDR3 regions from genomic DNA. On the authors' methods: Nucleated cell counts per sample were estimated from amplification of reference gene primers within the assay. To quantify the absolute abundance of each unique TCRbeta CDR3 rearrangement, sequence reads were collapsed and filtered. For each sample, productive Simpson clonality was calculated as the square root of Simpson's diversity index over productive rearrangements. TCRdb holds this immuneACCESS table with in-frame rearrangements only. Some clones are missing; in checked studies, unresolved V genes explain under half, and the rest has no known cause. The V and J calls and clone size are taken from that table; D and trimming were inferred from the DNA. Present in this sample are about 260,000 clones, approximately 86% of which were seen just once. In total, the top ten clones hold approximately 2% of the sample.

The receptor was derived from a man under 40 with active or convalescent COVID-19. The sequencing sample was made of peripheral blood. This chain is built from TRBV6-5 and TRBJ1-1; TRBD1 might be the D gene, on 5 matching bases. The CDR3 protein: CASSYSRDGTEAFF. The nucleotides are TGTGCCAGCAGTTACTCCAGGGATGGCACTGAAGCTTTCTTT.